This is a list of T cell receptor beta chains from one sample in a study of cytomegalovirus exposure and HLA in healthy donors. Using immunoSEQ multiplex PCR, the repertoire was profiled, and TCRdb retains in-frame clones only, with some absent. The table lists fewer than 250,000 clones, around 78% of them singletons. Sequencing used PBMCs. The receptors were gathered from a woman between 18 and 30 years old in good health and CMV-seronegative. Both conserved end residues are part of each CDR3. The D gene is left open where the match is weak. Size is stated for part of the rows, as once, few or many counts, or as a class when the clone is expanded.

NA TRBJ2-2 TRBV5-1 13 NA TGCGCCAGCAGCTTGCGTGTTGGCGGGGAGCTGTTTTTT CASSLRVGGELFF
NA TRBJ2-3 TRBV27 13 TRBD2 TGTGCCAGCCGACTAGCTAGCACAGATACGCAGTATTTT CASRLASTDTQYF
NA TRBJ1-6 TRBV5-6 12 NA TGTGCCAGCAGCTTGGGCGATTCACCCCTCCACTTT CASSLGDSPLHF
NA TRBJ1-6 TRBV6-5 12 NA TGTGCCAGCAGTACAAGGGGCTCACCCCTCCACTTT CASSTRGSPLHF
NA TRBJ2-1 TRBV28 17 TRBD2 TGTGCCAGCAGTTCCCCAGGAGGGCGGGAGTTTGACAATGAGCAGTTCTTC CASSSPGGREFDNEQFF
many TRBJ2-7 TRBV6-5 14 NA TGTGCCAGCAGCCCTGGGACGGGGATGAGCGAGCAGTACTTC CASSPGTGMSEQYF
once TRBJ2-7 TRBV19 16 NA TGTGCCAGTTCTACAGCACCGGGACGGGGAAGATACGAGCAGTACTTC CASSTAPGRGRYEQYF
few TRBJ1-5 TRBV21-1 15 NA TGTGCCAGCAGCAAGGGACAGATCAGCAATCAGCCCCAGCATTTT CASSKGQISNQPQHF
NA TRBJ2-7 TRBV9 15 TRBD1 TGTGCCAGCAGCGCCGGGACAGGAACCCCCTACGAGCAGTACTTC CASSAGTGTPYEQYF
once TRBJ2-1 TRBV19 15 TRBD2 TGTGCCAGTAGTCCGGGACTAGGGTTTTTTGATGAGCAGTTCTTC CASSPGLGFFDEQFF
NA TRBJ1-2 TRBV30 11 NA TGTGCCCACACGACTGCCTATGGCTACACCTTC CAHTTAYGYTF
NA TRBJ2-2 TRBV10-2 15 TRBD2 TGCGCCAGCAGTGAAACCTTAGCGGGTAGTGCGGAGCTGTTTTTT CASSETLAGSAELFF
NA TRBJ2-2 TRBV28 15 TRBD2 TGTGCCAGCAGTTCTAGCGGGAGTGTAACCGGGGAGCTGTTTTTT CASSSSGSVTGELFF
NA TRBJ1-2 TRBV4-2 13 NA TGTGCCAGCAGCCTCGGTGAGTACCGAGGCTACACCTTC CASSLGEYRGYTF
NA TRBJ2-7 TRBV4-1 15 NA TGCGCCAGCAGCCCCTGGGGGACGGGTTCCTACGAGCAGTACTTC CASSPWGTGSYEQYF
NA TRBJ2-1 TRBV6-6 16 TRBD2 TGTGCCAGCAGGGACTTCGGGACTAGTAATTTCGATGAGCAGTTCTTC CASRDFGTSNFDEQFF
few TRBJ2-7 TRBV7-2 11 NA TGTGCCAGCAGCTTCTCCTACGAGCAGTACTTC CASSFSYEQYF
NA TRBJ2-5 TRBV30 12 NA TGTGCCTGGAGTCCCCTGATGGGGACCCAGTACTTC CAWSPLMGTQYF
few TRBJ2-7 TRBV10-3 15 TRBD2 TGTGCCATCAGTGAGTCCCCAGCGGGGTCCTACGAGCAGTACTTC CAISESPAGSYEQYF
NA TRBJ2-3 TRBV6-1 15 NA TGTGCCAGCAGTGAAGGGGGGGGCAGGCCAGATACGCAGTATTTT CASSEGGGRPDTQYF
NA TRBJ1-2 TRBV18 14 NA TGTGCCAGCTCACCGGGACTCCCAGGGGATGGCTACACCTTC CASSPGLPGDGYTF
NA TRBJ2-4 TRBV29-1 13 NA TGCAGCGTTGAAAGGGGTGACAAAAACATTCAGTACTTC CSVERGDKNIQYF
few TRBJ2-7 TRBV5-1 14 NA TGCGCCAGCAGCCCGACAGATGTGGTTGGCGAGCAGTACTTC CASSPTDVVGEQYF
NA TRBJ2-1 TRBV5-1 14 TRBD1 TGCGCCAGCAGCTACAGGGGGCTGAGAGATGAGCAGTTCTTC CASSYRGLRDEQFF
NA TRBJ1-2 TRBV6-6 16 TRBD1 TGTGCCAGCAGTTACTCGAATGCAGGGGGTCAGGTTGGCTACACCTTC CASSYSNAGGQVGYTF
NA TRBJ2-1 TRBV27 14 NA TGTGCCAGCCTCGGACCAAACCCGGGGGATGAGCAGTTCTTC CASLGPNPGDEQFF
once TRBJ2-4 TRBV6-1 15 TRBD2 TGTGCCACCGGCAGGACTAGCGAGGGGGGGGACATTCAGTACTTC CATGRTSEGGDIQYF